This paragraph covers one T cell receptor (beta chain) sequence. Its specificity is unknown. Genomic DNA from each subset was divided evenly over several immunoSEQ plates. On sorted subsets, replicate PCRs used 200 to 250 ng DNA, or tens of thousands of T cell genomes. The data were produced by immunoSEQ multiplex PCR, yet TCRdb's version contains in-frame clones alone and is incomplete. The sample yields roughly 1,100,000 clones, 65% to 80% seen once. Trimming at V came to 6 bases and at J to 1 base, leaving 5 bases not matched to a gene. Germline V gene data show CDR1 as SGHRS and CDR2 as YFSETQ. This CDR3 is built from 14 residues. The data are from a study of shared clonotypes between healthy human individuals. Study results and caveats: Memory subsets generally showed lower estimated richness than naive subsets.

The rearrangement uses TRBV5-1 and TRBJ2-3, with TRBD1 matching 7 bases. The material sequenced was memory CD4+ T cells sorted from blood. Subset here: CD45RA-negative fraction. The TCR originated in a man aged 18 to 29 in good health. In nucleotides, the CDR3 is TGCGCCAGCACCGGACAGGCGGGCACAGATACGCAGTATTTT. This gives the protein CASTGQAGTDTQYF.